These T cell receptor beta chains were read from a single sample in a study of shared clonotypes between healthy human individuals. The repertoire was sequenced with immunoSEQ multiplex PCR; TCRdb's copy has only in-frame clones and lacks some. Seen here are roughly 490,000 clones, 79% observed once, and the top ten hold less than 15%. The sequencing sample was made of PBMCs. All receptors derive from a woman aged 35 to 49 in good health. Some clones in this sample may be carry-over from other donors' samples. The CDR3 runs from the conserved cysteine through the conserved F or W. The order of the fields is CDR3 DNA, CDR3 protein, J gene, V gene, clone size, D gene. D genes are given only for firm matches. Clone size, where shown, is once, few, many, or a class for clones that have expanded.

CDR3nt: TGTGCCAGTAGACCCATAAGCGGACAGGGGCGCCAAGAGACCCAGTACTTC
CDR3aa: CASRPISGQGRQETQYF
j_gene: TRBJ2-5
v_gene: TRBV19
abundance: .
d_gene: TRBD1

CDR3nt: TGCGCCAGCAGCTTTCGGGGAGTAGCGGTCCAAGAGCAGTTCTTC
CDR3aa: CASSFRGVAVQEQFF
j_gene: TRBJ2-1
v_gene: TRBV5-1
abundance: .
d_gene: .

CDR3nt: TGTGCCAGCAGGTTAAACTCCTACGAGCAGTACTTC
CDR3aa: CASRLNSYEQYF
j_gene: TRBJ2-7
v_gene: TRBV5-4
abundance: .
d_gene: .

CDR3nt: TGTGCCACCAGCACCGACCGGACAGGGTGGTCCCCAGATACGCAGTATTTT
CDR3aa: CATSTDRTGWSPDTQYF
j_gene: TRBJ2-3
v_gene: TRBV15
abundance: few
d_gene: TRBD1

CDR3nt: TGCGCCAGCAGCCCCGAACCGAGACTAGCGGGAGGCACAGATACGCAGTATTTT
CDR3aa: CASSPEPRLAGGTDTQYF
j_gene: TRBJ2-3
v_gene: TRBV5-1
abundance: .
d_gene: TRBD2

CDR3nt: TGTGCCAGCTCCAAGGACCAAACCTACGAGCAGTACTTC
CDR3aa: CASSKDQTYEQYF
j_gene: TRBJ2-7
v_gene: TRBV18
abundance: .
d_gene: .

CDR3nt: TGCGCCAGCAGTGAGTCGCGGGCAGAAACTAACTATGGCTACACCTTC
CDR3aa: CASSESRAETNYGYTF
j_gene: TRBJ1-2
v_gene: TRBV10-1
abundance: many
d_gene: .

CDR3nt: TGTGCCAGCAGCGCTTCCGGGACTCCCACAGATACGCAGTATTTT
CDR3aa: CASSASGTPTDTQYF
j_gene: TRBJ2-3
v_gene: TRBV9
abundance: few
d_gene: .

CDR3nt: TGTGCCAGCAGCCCCAGGACAGGGTGGACCGGGGAGCTGTTTTTT
CDR3aa: CASSPRTGWTGELFF
j_gene: TRBJ2-2
v_gene: TRBV7-2
abundance: few
d_gene: TRBD1

CDR3nt: TGTGCCAGCAGTGAAGTCCTCTATCGACTAGCGGGAGCTAGGGATACGCAGTATTTT
CDR3aa: CASSEVLYRLAGARDTQYF
j_gene: TRBJ2-3
v_gene: TRBV2
abundance: once
d_gene: TRBD2

CDR3nt: TGTGCCAGCAGTTACTCGACAGGGGGCACTGAAGCTTTCTTT
CDR3aa: CASSYSTGGTEAFF
j_gene: TRBJ1-1
v_gene: TRBV6-6
abundance: many
d_gene: TRBD1

CDR3nt: TGCGCCAGCAGTGAGTCCCTTTGGGCCACAGATACGCAGTATTTT
CDR3aa: CASSESLWATDTQYF
j_gene: TRBJ2-3
v_gene: TRBV10-1
abundance: many
d_gene: .

CDR3nt: TGTGCCAGCAGCCTCAGACAGGGGAGGGGTGAAAAACTGTTTTTT
CDR3aa: CASSLRQGRGEKLFF
j_gene: TRBJ1-4
v_gene: TRBV5-4
abundance: .
d_gene: TRBD1

CDR3nt: TGTGCCAGCAGCCGAGAACCACTAGCGGGATACGAGCAGTACTTC
CDR3aa: CASSREPLAGYEQYF
j_gene: TRBJ2-7
v_gene: TRBV7-9
abundance: .
d_gene: TRBD2

CDR3nt: TGTGCCAGCAGCATACAGGGGGCTGGTCAGCCCCAGCATTTT
CDR3aa: CASSIQGAGQPQHF
j_gene: TRBJ1-5
v_gene: TRBV7-2
abundance: .
d_gene: TRBD1

CDR3nt: TGTGCCAGCAGCTTGCCAACTAGCAATATTAATAATGAGCAGTTCTTC
CDR3aa: CASSLPTSNINNEQFF
j_gene: TRBJ2-1
v_gene: TRBV7-9
abundance: .
d_gene: .

CDR3nt: TGTGCCAGCAGGGATTATACGGGGAGAAATTCACCCCTCCACTTT
CDR3aa: CASRDYTGRNSPLHF
j_gene: TRBJ1-6
v_gene: TRBV28
abundance: .
d_gene: .

CDR3nt: TGTGCCAGCAGTGACGGGCGACTAGCGGGAGGGTACAATGAGCAGTTCTTC
CDR3aa: CASSDGRLAGGYNEQFF
j_gene: TRBJ2-1
v_gene: TRBV6-4
abundance: .
d_gene: TRBD2

CDR3nt: TGTGCCAGCAGCTTACAACAACAAGAGACCCAGTACTTC
CDR3aa: CASSLQQQETQYF
j_gene: TRBJ2-5
v_gene: TRBV7-3
abundance: .
d_gene: .

CDR3nt: TGTGCCATCAGTATCCGGGACAGGGTTTACGAGCAGTACTTC
CDR3aa: CAISIRDRVYEQYF
j_gene: TRBJ2-7
v_gene: TRBV10-3
abundance: .
d_gene: TRBD1

CDR3nt: TGTGCCAGCAGGCGCGATTACAGCTCCTACAATGAGCAGTTCTTC
CDR3aa: CASRRDYSSYNEQFF
j_gene: TRBJ2-1
v_gene: TRBV27
abundance: .
d_gene: .

CDR3nt: TGTGCCAGCAGGGAACAGGGGGCGTCCACCGGGGAGCTGTTTTTT
CDR3aa: CASREQGASTGELFF
j_gene: TRBJ2-2
v_gene: TRBV6-5
abundance: .
d_gene: TRBD1

CDR3nt: TGTGCCAGCAGCTTAAGGGCAGGATGCACTGAAGCTTTCTTT
CDR3aa: CASSLRAGCTEAFF
j_gene: TRBJ1-1
v_gene: TRBV7-3
abundance: once
d_gene: .

CDR3nt: TGTGCCAGCAGCTTAGAAAGGGACAATGAGCAGTTCTTC
CDR3aa: CASSLERDNEQFF
j_gene: TRBJ2-1
v_gene: TRBV11-2
abundance: .
d_gene: .

CDR3nt: TGTGCTAGTGGTTTCCGGGAGGGCCTTAGGTCCGGGGAGCTGTTTTTT
CDR3aa: CASGFREGLRSGELFF
j_gene: TRBJ2-2
v_gene: TRBV12-5
abundance: .
d_gene: TRBD2

CDR3nt: TGTGCCAGCTCGGGGATTCGGAATAATGAAAAACTGTTTTTT
CDR3aa: CASSGIRNNEKLFF
j_gene: TRBJ1-4
v_gene: TRBV18
abundance: .
d_gene: .

CDR3nt: TGCGCCAGCAGCCAAGCTCTAGCGGGAGGGGATACGCAGTATTTT
CDR3aa: CASSQALAGGDTQYF
j_gene: TRBJ2-3
v_gene: TRBV4-3
abundance: .
d_gene: TRBD2

CDR3nt: TGCGCCAGCAGCCCCCCCGGGACGGCCTCCTACGAGCAGTACTTC
CDR3aa: CASSPPGTASYEQYF
j_gene: TRBJ2-7
v_gene: TRBV5-1
abundance: .
d_gene: .

CDR3nt: TGTGCCACCAGTAAAAAGGGGTACACCGGGGAGCTGTTTTTT
CDR3aa: CATSKKGYTGELFF
j_gene: TRBJ2-2
v_gene: TRBV15
abundance: many
d_gene: .

CDR3nt: TGCGCCAGCAGCTTGGGGGTCAGGGGCTACGAGCAGTACTTC
CDR3aa: CASSLGVRGYEQYF
j_gene: TRBJ2-7
v_gene: TRBV5-1
abundance: .
d_gene: .

CDR3nt: TGTGCCAGCAGTGAAGTAGGAGGGACGTGGGCGCAGTACTTC
CDR3aa: CASSEVGGTWAQYF
j_gene: TRBJ2-7
v_gene: TRBV6-1
abundance: .
d_gene: .

CDR3nt: TGTGCCAGCAGCCGACCCACCCTGACAGGGGGCTCGTACGAGCAGTACTTC
CDR3aa: CASSRPTLTGGSYEQYF
j_gene: TRBJ2-7
v_gene: TRBV28
abundance: few
d_gene: TRBD1

CDR3nt: TGTGCCAGCCGAGGAGCCGGGACAGGACTTGGTGGCTACACCTTC
CDR3aa: CASRGAGTGLGGYTF
j_gene: TRBJ1-2
v_gene: TRBV28
abundance: .
d_gene: TRBD1

CDR3nt: TGCAGCGTTTACCGGGACAGGGGCTCCTACGAGCAGTACTTC
CDR3aa: CSVYRDRGSYEQYF
j_gene: TRBJ2-7
v_gene: TRBV29-1
abundance: .
d_gene: TRBD1

CDR3nt: TGCGCCAGCAGTGAGGGAGCCAGCTCCTACAATGAGCAGTTCTTC
CDR3aa: CASSEGASSYNEQFF
j_gene: TRBJ2-1
v_gene: TRBV5-1
abundance: .
d_gene: .

CDR3nt: TGTGCCAGCAGCGTAGGGGGGGGCAATCAGCCCCAGCATTTT
CDR3aa: CASSVGGGNQPQHF
j_gene: TRBJ1-5
v_gene: TRBV9
abundance: .
d_gene: .